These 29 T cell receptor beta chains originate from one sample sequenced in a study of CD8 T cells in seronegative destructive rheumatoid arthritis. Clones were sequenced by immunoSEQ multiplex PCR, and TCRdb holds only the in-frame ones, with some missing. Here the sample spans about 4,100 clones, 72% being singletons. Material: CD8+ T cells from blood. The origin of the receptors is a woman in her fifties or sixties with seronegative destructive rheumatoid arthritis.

CDR3 nucleotide sequence: TGTGCCAGCAGTTACCAGGACGGAGGCGGGGATGGCTACACCTTC. It codes for CASSYQDGGGDGYTF. The V call is TRBV7-8, the J call TRBJ1-2; D gene ambiguous. The CDR3 is 15 amino acids. The germline V gene has CDR1 SGHVS and CDR2 FQNEAQ. With 6 bases removed from V and 6 bases from J, the gap between germline ends came to 20 bases.

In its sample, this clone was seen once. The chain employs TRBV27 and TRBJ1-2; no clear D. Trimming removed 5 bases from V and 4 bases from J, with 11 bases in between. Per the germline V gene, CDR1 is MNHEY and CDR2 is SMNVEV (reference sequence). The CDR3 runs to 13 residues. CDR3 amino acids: CASSHGRGYGYTF. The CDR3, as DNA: TGTGCCAGCAGTCATGGACGGGGCTATGGCTACACCTTC.

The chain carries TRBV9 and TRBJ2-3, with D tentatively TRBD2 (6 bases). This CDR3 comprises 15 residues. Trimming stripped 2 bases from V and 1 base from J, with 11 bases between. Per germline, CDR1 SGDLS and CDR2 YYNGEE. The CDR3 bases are TGTGCCAGCAGCGTGGGAGTAGCGGGCACAGATACGCAGTATTTT. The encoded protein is CASSVGVAGTDTQYF.

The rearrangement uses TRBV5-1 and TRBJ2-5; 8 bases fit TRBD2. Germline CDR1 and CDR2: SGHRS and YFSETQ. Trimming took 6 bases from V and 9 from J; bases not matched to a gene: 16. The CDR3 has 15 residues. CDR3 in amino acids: CASTDGTRGAGAQYF. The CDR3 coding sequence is TGCGCCAGCACCGATGGGACTAGGGGGGCCGGGGCCCAGTACTTC. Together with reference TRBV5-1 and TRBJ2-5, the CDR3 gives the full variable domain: KAGVTQTPRYLIKTRGQQVTLSCSPISGHRSVSWYQQTPGQGLQFLFEYFSETQRNKGNFPGRFSGRQFSNSRSEMNVSTLELGDSALYLCASTDGTRGAGAQYFGPGTRLLVL.

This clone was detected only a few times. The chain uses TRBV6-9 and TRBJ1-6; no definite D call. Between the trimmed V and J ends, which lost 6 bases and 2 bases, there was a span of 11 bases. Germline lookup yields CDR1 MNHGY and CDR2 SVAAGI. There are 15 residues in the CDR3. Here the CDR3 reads CASSVRGAYNSPLHF. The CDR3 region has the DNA TGTGCCAGCAGCGTCCGCGGCGCCTATAATTCACCCCTCCACTTT.

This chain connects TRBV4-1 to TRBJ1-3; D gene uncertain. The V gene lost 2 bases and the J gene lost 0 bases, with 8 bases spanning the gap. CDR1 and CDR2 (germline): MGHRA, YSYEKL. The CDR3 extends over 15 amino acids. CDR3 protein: CASSQNSNSGNTIYF. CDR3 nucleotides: TGCGCCAGCAGCCAAAATTCTAACTCTGGAAACACCATATATTTT.

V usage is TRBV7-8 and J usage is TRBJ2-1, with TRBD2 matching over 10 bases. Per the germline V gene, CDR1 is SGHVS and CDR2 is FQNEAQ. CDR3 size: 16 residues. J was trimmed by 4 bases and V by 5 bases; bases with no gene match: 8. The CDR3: CASSAFFSGGYNEQFF. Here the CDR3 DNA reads TGTGCCAGCAGCGCCTTCTTTAGCGGGGGGTACAATGAGCAGTTCTTC. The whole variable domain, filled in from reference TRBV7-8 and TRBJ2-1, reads GAGVSQSPRYKVAKRGQDVALRCDPISGHVSLFWYQQALGQGPEFLTYFQNEAQLDKSGLPSDRFFAERPEGSVSTLKIQRTQQEDSAVYLCASSAFFSGGYNEQFFGPGTRLTVL.

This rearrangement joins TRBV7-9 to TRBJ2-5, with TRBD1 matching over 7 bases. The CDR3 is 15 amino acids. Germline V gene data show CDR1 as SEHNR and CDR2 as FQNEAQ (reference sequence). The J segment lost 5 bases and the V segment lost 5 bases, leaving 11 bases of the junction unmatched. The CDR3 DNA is TGTGCCAGCAGCAGCCGGACAGGCCTGAGGGAGACCCAGTACTTC. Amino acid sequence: CASSSRTGLRETQYF.

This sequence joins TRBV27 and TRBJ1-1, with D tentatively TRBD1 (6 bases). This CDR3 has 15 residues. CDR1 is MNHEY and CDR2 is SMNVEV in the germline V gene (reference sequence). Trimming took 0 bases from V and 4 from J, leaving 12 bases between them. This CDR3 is CASSLSGSGATEAFF. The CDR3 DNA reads TGTGCCAGCAGTTTATCGGGGTCAGGGGCCACTGAAGCTTTCTTT.

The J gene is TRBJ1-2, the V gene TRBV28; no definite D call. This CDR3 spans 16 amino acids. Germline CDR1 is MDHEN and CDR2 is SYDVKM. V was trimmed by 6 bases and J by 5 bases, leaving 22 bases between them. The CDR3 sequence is CASSAPRKSAYYGYTF. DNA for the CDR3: TGTGCCAGCAGCGCACCTAGGAAGAGTGCTTATTATGGCTACACCTTC.

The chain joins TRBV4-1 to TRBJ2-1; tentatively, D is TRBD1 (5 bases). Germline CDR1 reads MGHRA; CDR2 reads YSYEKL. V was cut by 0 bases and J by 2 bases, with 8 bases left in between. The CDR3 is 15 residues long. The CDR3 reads CASSQETGAYNEQFF. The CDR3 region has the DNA TGCGCCAGCAGCCAAGAAACAGGCGCCTACAATGAGCAGTTCTTC.

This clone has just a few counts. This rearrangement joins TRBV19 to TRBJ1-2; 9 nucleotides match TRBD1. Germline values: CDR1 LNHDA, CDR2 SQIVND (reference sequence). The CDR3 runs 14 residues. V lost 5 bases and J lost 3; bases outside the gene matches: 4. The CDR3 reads CASSLRQGDYGYTF. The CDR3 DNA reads TGTGCCAGTAGTCTCCGACAGGGGGACTATGGCTACACCTTC.

CDR3 bases: TGTGCCAGCAGCGGTAGGACTAGCGGGGGGACAGATACGCAGTATTTT. Its translation: CASSGRTSGGTDTQYF. The chain carries TRBV11-2 and TRBJ2-3; 14 positions agree with TRBD2. Germline CDR1 and CDR2: SGHAT and FQNNGV. V lost 5 bases and J lost 3; bases outside the gene matches: 4. The CDR3 runs 16 residues.

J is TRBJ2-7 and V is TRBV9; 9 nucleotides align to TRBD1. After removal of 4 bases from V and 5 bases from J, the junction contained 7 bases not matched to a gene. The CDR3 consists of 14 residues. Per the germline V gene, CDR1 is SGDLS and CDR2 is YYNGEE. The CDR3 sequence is CASSPGQGTDEQYF. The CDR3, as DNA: TGTGCCAGCAGCCCGGGACAGGGAACCGACGAGCAGTACTTC. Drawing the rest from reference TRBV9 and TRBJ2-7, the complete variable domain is DSGVTQTPKHLITATGQRVTLRCSPRSGDLSVYWYQQSLDQGLQFLIQYYNGEERAKGNILERFSAQQFPDLHSELNLSSLELGDSALYFCASSPGQGTDEQYFGPGTRLTVT.

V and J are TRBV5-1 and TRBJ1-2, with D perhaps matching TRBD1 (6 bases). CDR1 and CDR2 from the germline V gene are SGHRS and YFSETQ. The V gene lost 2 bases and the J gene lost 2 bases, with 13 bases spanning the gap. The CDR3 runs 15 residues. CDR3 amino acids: CASSLTGGPNYGYTF. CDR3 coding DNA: TGCGCCAGCAGCTTAACGGGGGGCCCGAACTATGGCTACACCTTC.

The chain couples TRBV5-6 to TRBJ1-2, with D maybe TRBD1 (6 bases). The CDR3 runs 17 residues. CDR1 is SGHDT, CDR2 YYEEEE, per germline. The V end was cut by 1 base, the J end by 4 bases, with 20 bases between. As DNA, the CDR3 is TGTGCCAGCAGCTTGAGGCTTGCGGGGGCGCGTAGCTATGGCTACACCTTC. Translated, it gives CASSLRLAGARSYGYTF.

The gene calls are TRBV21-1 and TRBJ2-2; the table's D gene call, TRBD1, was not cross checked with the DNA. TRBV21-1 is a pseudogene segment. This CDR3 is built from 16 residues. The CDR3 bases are TGTGCCAGCAGCACCGGACAGGGCTCGAACACCGGGGAGCTGTTTTTT. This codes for CASSTGQGSNTGELFF.

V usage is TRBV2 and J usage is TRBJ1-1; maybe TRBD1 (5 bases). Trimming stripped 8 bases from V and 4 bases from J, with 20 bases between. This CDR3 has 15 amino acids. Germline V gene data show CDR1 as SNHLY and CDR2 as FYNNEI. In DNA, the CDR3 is TGTGCCAGCCACCTCAGGGCGGGACGGACCACTGAAGCTTTCTTT. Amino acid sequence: CASHLRAGRTTEAFF.

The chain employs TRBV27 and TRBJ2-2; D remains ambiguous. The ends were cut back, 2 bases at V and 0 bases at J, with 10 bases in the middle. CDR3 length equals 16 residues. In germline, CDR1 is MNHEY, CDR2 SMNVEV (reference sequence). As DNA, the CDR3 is TGTGCCAGCAGTTTAATTCTATTTTCGAACACCGGGGAGCTGTTTTTT. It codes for CASSLILFSNTGELFF.

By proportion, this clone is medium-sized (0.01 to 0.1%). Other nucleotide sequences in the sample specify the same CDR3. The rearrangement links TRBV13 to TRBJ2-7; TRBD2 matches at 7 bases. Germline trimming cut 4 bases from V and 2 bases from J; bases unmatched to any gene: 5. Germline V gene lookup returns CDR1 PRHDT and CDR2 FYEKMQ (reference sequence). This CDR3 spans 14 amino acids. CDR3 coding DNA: TGTGCCAGCAGCTCAAGCGGGACTACCTACGAGCAGTACTTC. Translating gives CASSSSGTTYEQYF.

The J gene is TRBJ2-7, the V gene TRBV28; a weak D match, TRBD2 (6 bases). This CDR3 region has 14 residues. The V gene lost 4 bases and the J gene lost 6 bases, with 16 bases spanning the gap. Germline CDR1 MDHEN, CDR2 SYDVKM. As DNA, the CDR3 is TGTGCCAGCAGTTGGGGTGGAGGGGTGGCCGAGCAGTACTTC. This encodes CASSWGGGVAEQYF.

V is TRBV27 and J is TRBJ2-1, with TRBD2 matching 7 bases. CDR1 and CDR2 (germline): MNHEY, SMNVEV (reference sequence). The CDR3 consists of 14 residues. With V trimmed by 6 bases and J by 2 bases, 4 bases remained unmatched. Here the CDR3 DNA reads TGTGCCAGCAGCCCGGGAGGAGCCTACAATGAGCAGTTCTTC. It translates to CASSPGGAYNEQFF.

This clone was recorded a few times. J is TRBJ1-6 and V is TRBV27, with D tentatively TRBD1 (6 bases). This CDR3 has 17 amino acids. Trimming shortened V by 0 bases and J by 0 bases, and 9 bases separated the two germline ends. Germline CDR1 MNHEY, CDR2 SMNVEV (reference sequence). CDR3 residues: CASSLSTGSSYNSPLHF. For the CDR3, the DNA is TGTGCCAGCAGTTTATCCACAGGGAGCTCCTATAATTCACCCCTCCACTTT.

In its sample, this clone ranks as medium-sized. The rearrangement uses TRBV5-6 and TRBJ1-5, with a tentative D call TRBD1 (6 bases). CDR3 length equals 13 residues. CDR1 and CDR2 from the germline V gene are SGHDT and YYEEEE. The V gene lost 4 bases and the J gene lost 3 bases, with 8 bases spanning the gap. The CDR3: CASSRTANQPQHF. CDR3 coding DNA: TGTGCCAGCAGCCGGACAGCCAATCAGCCCCAGCATTTT. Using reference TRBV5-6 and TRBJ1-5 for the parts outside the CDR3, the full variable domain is DAGVTQSPTHLIKTRGQQVTLRCSPKSGHDTVSWYQQALGQGPQFIFQYYEEEERQRGNFPDRFSGHQFPNYSSELNVNALLLGDSALYLCASSRTANQPQHFGDGTRLSIL.

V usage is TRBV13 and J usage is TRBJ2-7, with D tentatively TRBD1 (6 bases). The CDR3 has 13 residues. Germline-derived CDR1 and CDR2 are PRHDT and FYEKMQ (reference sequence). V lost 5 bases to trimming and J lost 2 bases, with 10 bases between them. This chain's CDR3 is CASSNRGTYEQYF. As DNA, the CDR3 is TGTGCCAGCAGCAATAGGGGGACCTACGAGCAGTACTTC. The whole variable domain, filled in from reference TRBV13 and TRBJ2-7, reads AAGVIQSPRHLIKEKRETATLKCYPIPRHDTVYWYQQGPGQDPQFLISFYEKMQSDKGSIPDRFSAQQFSDYHSELNMSSLELGDSALYFCASSNRGTYEQYFGPGTRLTVT.

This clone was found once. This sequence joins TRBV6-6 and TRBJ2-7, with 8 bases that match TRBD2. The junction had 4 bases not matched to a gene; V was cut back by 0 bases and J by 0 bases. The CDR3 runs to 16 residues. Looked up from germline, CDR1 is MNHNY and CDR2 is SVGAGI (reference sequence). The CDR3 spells CASSYSAGVVSYEQYF. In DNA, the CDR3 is TGTGCCAGCAGTTACTCAGCGGGGGTCGTCTCCTACGAGCAGTACTTC.

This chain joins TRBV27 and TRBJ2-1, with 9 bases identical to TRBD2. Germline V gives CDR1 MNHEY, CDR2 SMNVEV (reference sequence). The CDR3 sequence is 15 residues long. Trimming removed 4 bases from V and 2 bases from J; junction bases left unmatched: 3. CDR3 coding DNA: TGTGCCAGCAGTTGGGGCGGGGGGGCCTACAATGAGCAGTTCTTC. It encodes CASSWGGGAYNEQFF.

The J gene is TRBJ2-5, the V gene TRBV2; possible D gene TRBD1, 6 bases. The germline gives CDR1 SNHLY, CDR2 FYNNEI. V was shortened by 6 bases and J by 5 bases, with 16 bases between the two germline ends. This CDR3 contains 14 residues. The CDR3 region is CASSHRVVGETQYF. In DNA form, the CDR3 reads TGTGCCAGCAGCCACAGGGTCGTCGGGGAGACCCAGTACTTC.

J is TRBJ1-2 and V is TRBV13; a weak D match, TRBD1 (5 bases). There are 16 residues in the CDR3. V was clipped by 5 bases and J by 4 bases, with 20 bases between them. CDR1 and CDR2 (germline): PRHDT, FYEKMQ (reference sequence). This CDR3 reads CASSPPAGGRSYGYTF. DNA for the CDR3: TGTGCCAGCAGCCCACCTGCCGGGGGACGGAGCTATGGCTACACCTTC.